The following is a TCR beta chain sequence with its context. These data come from a study of cytomegalovirus exposure and HLA in healthy donors. In the PCR, 60 Vbeta and 13 Jbeta primers were used. Assay used: immunoSEQ multiplex PCR; TCRdb lists only in-frame clones, some missing. This sample has 76,000 or so clones, with 78% found just once. The germline gives CDR1 SGHTS, CDR2 YDEGEE. The CDR3 consists of 15 residues. Trimming at V came to 4 bases and at J to 1 base, leaving 5 bases not matched to a gene. The genes are TRBV5-8 and TRBJ1-1; 9 nucleotides line up with TRBD1. The sequence was obtained from a woman aged 35 to 49 in good health and CMV-seropositive. Sequenced sample: PBMCs. For the CDR3, the DNA is TGTGCCAGCAGCAGTCCGGACAGGGGGAACACTGAAGCTTTCTTT. It yields the protein CASSSPDRGNTEAFF.